The next 6 T cell receptor beta chains were all read from a single sample in a study of blood T cells in healthy people across ages. The authors ran a second PCR of roughly 6 to 12 cycles using a sample-barcoded 5' primer and a J-beta primer mix. MiXCR was run by TCRdb on the 5' RACE reads, yielding one entry per CDR3 protein. The repertoire consists of some 1.5 million distinct CDR3 sequences, with over 25% occurring once and the leading ten covering about 8%. Sequencing was done on a sample of blood. The receptors derive from a young woman in good health.

A few counts support this clonotype. The V call is TRBV7-2, the J call TRBJ2-1, with 12 bases matching TRBD2. V was clipped by 1 base and J by 9 bases; unmatched bases: 7. The CDR3 runs 16 residues. CDR1 is SGHTA and CDR2 is FQGNSA in the germline V gene. The CDR3, as DNA: TGTGCCAGCAGCTTAGAGCTAGCGGGAGGGACCCCTGAGCAGTTCTTC. Protein product: CASSLELAGGTPEQFF. The variable domain in full, completed from reference TRBV7-2 and TRBJ2-1, reads GAGVSQSPSNKVTEKGKDVELRCDPISGHTALYWYRQSLGQGLEFLIYFQGNSAPDKSGLPSDRFSAERTGGSVSTLTIQRTQQEDSAVYLCASSLELAGGTPEQFFGPGTRLTVL.

There are many counts of this clonotype. The chain employs TRBV6-6 and TRBJ1-1; D may be TRBD1 (5 bases). There are 14 residues in the CDR3. Germline V gene sequence: CDR1 MNHNY, CDR2 SVGAGI (reference sequence). Trimming removed 6 bases from V and 1 base from J, with 12 bases in between. In DNA, the CDR3 is TGTGCCAGCAGCTCACCTGGGGGGAACACTGAAGCTTTCTTT. Its translation is CASSSPGGNTEAFF.

The J gene is TRBJ2-7, the V gene TRBV20-1; 8 nucleotides match TRBD2. V dropped 6 bases and J dropped 3; count of bases not matched to a gene: 7. Germline V gene lookup returns CDR1 DFQATT and CDR2 SNEGSKA (reference sequence). This CDR3 region has 13 residues. CDR3 sequence: CSAPGGLIYEQYF. CDR3 DNA sequence: TGCAGTGCCCCGGGGGGGCTCATCTACGAGCAGTACTTC.

This clonotype was found a few times. The chain is built from TRBV5-1 and TRBJ2-1, with 9 positions matching TRBD1. The germline V gene encodes CDR1 SGHRS and CDR2 YFSETQ. V dropped 6 bases and J dropped 15; count of bases not matched to a gene: 7. The CDR3 length is 11 residues. CDR3 in DNA: TGCGCCAGCAAGGGGACAGGGATGGGGTTCTTC. This sequence encodes CASKGTGMGFF.

This clonotype was recorded at least ten times. The chain employs TRBV7-2 and TRBJ2-7; TRBD2 aligns across 9 bases. There are 16 residues in the CDR3. Germline V gives CDR1 SGHTA, CDR2 FQGNSA. Trimming removed 5 bases from V and 2 bases from J; junction bases left unmatched: 10. CDR3 protein: CASSTPLRGRAYEQYF. The DNA of the CDR3 is TGTGCCAGCAGCACTCCCCTTCGCGGGAGGGCCTACGAGCAGTACTTC.

The chain joins TRBV2 to TRBJ1-2, with D possibly TRBD1 on 6 matching bases. The CDR3 extends over 15 amino acids. The germline V gene encodes CDR1 SNHLY and CDR2 FYNNEI. V lost 5 bases to trimming and J lost 7 bases, with 20 bases between them. The CDR3 protein is CASSPQTGYNGGYTF. CDR3 bases: TGTGCCAGCAGTCCGCAAACAGGGTACAACGGTGGCTACACCTTC.